These 19 T cell receptor beta chains were all obtained from the same sample, sequenced in a study of human T cells and chemical hapten exposure. Noted time point: patch test 2, 6 weeks after DPC sensitization. As for treatment: therapeutic diphenylcyclopropenone sensitization with weekly scalp DPC. TCRdb reprocessed the RACE reads with MiXCR, giving one entry per CDR3 protein. Seen here are about 110,000 distinct CDR3 sequences, roughly a tenth observed once, and the top ten hold about 3.1%. Here the sequenced sample was whole blood, taken in connection with sensitization to the hapten diphenylcyclopropenone (DPC). The receptors were sampled from a woman aged 40 to 55 with alopecia areata. Some clones in this sample may be carry-over from other donors' samples.

This clonotype was detected ten times or more. This chain joins TRBV4-1 and TRBJ2-5; a weak D match, TRBD2 (5 bases). Per the germline V gene, CDR1 is MGHRA and CDR2 is YSYEKL. The CDR3 runs 15 residues. V lost 1 base to trimming and J lost 2 bases, with 11 bases between them. CDR3 loop: CASSQVTRRQETQYF. The CDR3, as DNA: TGCGCCAGCAGCCAAGTAACTAGGAGACAAGAGACCCAGTACTTC.

This clonotype has a count of ten or more. The genes are TRBV28 and TRBJ2-1, with no clear D. The germline V gene has CDR1 MDHEN and CDR2 SYDVKM. The ends were cut back, 3 bases at V and 2 bases at J, with 17 bases in the middle. CDR3 length: 17 amino acids. CDR3 in DNA: TGTGCCAGCAGTTTGATGGTCGGGCAAAATACCTACAATGAGCAGTTCTTC. Its protein is CASSLMVGQNTYNEQFF.

The chain employs TRBV7-9 and TRBJ1-1, with a possible D match to TRBD1 (5 bases). The CDR3 contains 15 residues. Germline V gene lookup returns CDR1 SEHNR and CDR2 FQNEAQ (reference sequence). With 1 base removed from V and 7 bases from J, the gap between germline ends came to 16 bases. The CDR3 here is CASSLVEGRKYEAFF. CDR3 bases: TGTGCCAGCAGCTTAGTAGAGGGGAGGAAGTATGAAGCTTTCTTT. Drawing the rest from reference TRBV7-9 and TRBJ1-1, the complete variable domain is DTGVSQNPRHKITKRGQNVTFRCDPISEHNRLYWYRQTLGQGPEFLTYFQNEAQLEKSRLLSDRFSAERPKGSFSTLEIQRTEQGDSAMYLCASSLVEGRKYEAFFGQGTRLTVV.

There are a few counts of this clonotype. The chain recombines TRBV4-1 with TRBJ2-3, with TRBD1 matching over 9 bases. V gave up 1 base and J gave up 3 bases; unmatched junction bases: 2. The CDR3 spans 15 residues. Germline V gene sequence: CDR1 MGHRA, CDR2 YSYEKL. The CDR3 bases are TGCGCCAGCAGCCAAGGACAGGGGGGGACAGATACGCAGTATTTT. Protein sequence: CASSQGQGGTDTQYF.

For this clonotype: Possible read error: a much larger clone is one base away. The chain joins TRBV25-1 to TRBJ1-1, with no clear D. The CDR3 is 11 residues long. Germline values: CDR1 MGHDK, CDR2 SYGVNS. CDR3 protein: CASSGHLETFF. The CDR3, as DNA: TGTGCCAGCAGTGGGCATCTTGAAACTTTCTTT.

The rearrangement links TRBV5-1 to TRBJ2-7; D possibly uses TRBD1 or TRBD2 (5 bases each). V gave up 2 bases and J gave up 3 bases, with 12 bases separating them. This CDR3 region has 14 residues. Germline V gene lookup returns CDR1 SGHRS and CDR2 YFSETQ. CDR3 nucleotide sequence: TGCGCCAGCAGCTTTGAGGGACCTAACTACGAGCAGTACTTC. The encoded protein is CASSFEGPNYEQYF.

The sample holds many counts of this clonotype. This chain connects TRBV7-2 to TRBJ2-6; maybe TRBD1 (5 bases). The CDR3 length is 14 residues. V was clipped by 7 bases and J by 4 bases, with 11 bases between them. CDR1 and CDR2 from the germline V gene are SGHTA and FQGNSA. The CDR3: CASNRSPGANVLTF. As DNA, the CDR3 is TGTGCCAGCAACAGGTCCCCCGGGGCCAACGTCCTGACTTTC.

The rearrangement joins TRBV7-9 to TRBJ2-3; D might be TRBD1 (7 bases). Germline V CDR1 and CDR2: SEHNR, FQNEAQ (reference sequence). Trimming left V 5 bases short and J 1 base short, with 19 bases between. The CDR3 contains 17 residues. CDR3 sequence: CASSLGDGGGGTDTQYF. DNA of the CDR3: TGTGCCAGCAGCCTTGGGGACGGAGGGGGCGGCACAGATACGCAGTATTTT.

This clonotype was detected many times. The rearrangement links TRBV11-2 to TRBJ1-4, with D unclear. Trimming took 3 bases from V and 8 from J, leaving 16 bases between them. CDR1 is SGHAT, CDR2 FQNNGV, per germline. This CDR3 is 15 amino acids long. CDR3 loop: CASSFFDPLGEKLFF. In DNA, the CDR3 is TGTGCCAGCAGCTTTTTTGACCCCTTGGGAGAAAAACTGTTTTTT.

This chain links TRBV11-2 with TRBJ1-1; D is undetermined. The germline V gene has CDR1 SGHAT and CDR2 FQNNGV. CDR3 length equals 12 residues. Trimming left V 0 bases short and J 5 bases short, with 4 bases between. The CDR3 DNA follows: TGTGCCAGCAGCTTAGATGGGACTGAAGCTTTCTTT. It translates to CASSLDGTEAFF.

This clonotype occurred a few times. The chain links TRBV7-9 to TRBJ1-1; D gene unclear. V was pared by 1 base and J by 2 bases, with 8 bases between. Per the germline V gene, CDR1 is SEHNR and CDR2 is FQNEAQ (reference sequence). The CDR3 contains 14 residues. The DNA of the CDR3 is TGTGCCAGCAGCTTAGACCGACCAAACACTGAAGCTTTCTTT. Translating it yields CASSLDRPNTEAFF. Variable domain in full (rest from reference TRBV7-9 and TRBJ1-1): DTGVSQNPRHKITKRGQNVTFRCDPISEHNRLYWYRQTLGQGPEFLTYFQNEAQLEKSRLLSDRFSAERPKGSFSTLEIQRTEQGDSAMYLCASSLDRPNTEAFFGQGTRLTVV.

This rearrangement joins TRBV10-3 to TRBJ2-1; 7 bases are a match to TRBD1. This CDR3 is 16 amino acids long. CDR1 is ENHRY and CDR2 is SYGVKD in the germline V gene. The trim removed 6 bases at V and 3 bases at J, leaving 11 bases unmatched. CDR3 sequence: CAIRIIDRAYYNEQFF. CDR3 sequence (DNA): TGTGCCATCAGAATTATCGACAGGGCCTACTACAATGAGCAGTTCTTC.

This rearrangement joins TRBV5-1 to TRBJ2-7; 10 bases match TRBD2. The J segment lost 5 bases and the V segment lost 4 bases, leaving 9 bases of the junction unmatched. The CDR3 sequence is 15 residues long. Germline V lookup: CDR1 SGHRS, CDR2 YFSETQ. CDR3 DNA sequence: TGCGCCAGCAGCGTCGACTACAGCGGGGGGGACGAGCAGTACTTC. Encoded protein: CASSVDYSGGDEQYF.

This clonotype has just a few counts. The chain couples TRBV4-1 to TRBJ2-7, with 7 bases lining up with TRBD1. Germline CDR1 reads MGHRA; CDR2 reads YSYEKL. The CDR3 totals 13 residues. The trim removed 6 bases at V and 6 bases at J, leaving 8 bases unmatched. The CDR3 here is CASRATGEPEQYF. CDR3 DNA sequence: TGCGCCAGCAGAGCTACAGGGGAACCCGAGCAGTACTTC.

In this sample, this clonotype turned up a few times. The CDR3 loop reads CSAGSFRQPQHF. CDR3 sequence (DNA): TGCAGTGCTGGGTCGTTTAGGCAGCCCCAGCATTTT. The V gene is TRBV20-1, the J gene TRBJ1-5, with D hard to call. Looked up from germline, CDR1 is DFQATT and CDR2 is SNEGSKA (reference sequence). The CDR3 sequence is 12 residues long. Trimming left V 5 bases short and J 7 bases short, with 12 bases between.

Many counts were recorded for this clonotype. CDR3 bases: TGTGCCAGCAGTTCCTTCTCAATACAGGGAGGGAGCTATAATTCACCCCTCCACTTT. Translating gives CASSSFSIQGGSYNSPLHF. The V gene is TRBV6-6, the J gene TRBJ1-6; possibly TRBD1 for D (6 bases). Trimming removed 4 bases from V and 3 bases from J, with 22 bases in between. Germline CDR1 reads MNHNY; CDR2 reads SVGAGI (reference sequence). There are 19 residues in the CDR3.

Ten or more counts support this clonotype. The chain combines TRBV6-4 with TRBJ2-2; a possible D gene is TRBD1 (6 bases). The CDR3 extends over 14 amino acids. Between the trimmed V and J ends, which lost 2 bases and 2 bases, there was a span of 6 bases. Germline V lookup: CDR1 MRHNA, CDR2 SNTAGT. The chain's CDR3 is CASSDGTNTGELFF. Here the CDR3 DNA reads TGTGCCAGCAGTGACGGGACAAACACCGGGGAGCTGTTTTTT.

In this sample, this clonotype turned up a few times. The chain has TRBV28 and TRBJ2-3, with D unclear. V gave up 5 bases and J gave up 4 bases, with 13 bases separating them. The length of the CDR3 is 14 residues. Germline V gene lookup returns CDR1 MDHEN and CDR2 SYDVKM. DNA of the CDR3: TGTGCCAGCAGTCCCGCATCGCCCCCAGATACGCAGTATTTT. Protein: CASSPASPPDTQYF.

This clonotype was counted a few times. This rearrangement joins TRBV9 to TRBJ2-1; 7 bases are shared with TRBD1. The CDR3 runs to 15 residues. The junction had 14 bases not matched to a gene; V was cut back by 4 bases and J by 10 bases. Germline CDR1 reads SGDLS; CDR2 reads YYNGEE. CDR3 bases: TGTGCCAGCAGCCCGTGGGGACAGTCCACCCAGGAGCAGTTCTTC. Protein sequence: CASSPWGQSTQEQFF.